One and the same sample provided the 21 T cell receptor beta chains below, sequenced in a study of blood T cells in healthy people across ages. Next came a second PCR, run for 7 to 11 cycles, which used a sample-barcoded 5' primer along with a J-beta primer mix. TCRdb recomputed calls from the 5' RACE reads with MiXCR, one row per CDR3 protein. The sample carries approximately 1,700,000 distinct CDR3 sequences, approximately 40% recorded once. The sequencing input was blood. The receptors originated from a human donor in good health.

The V and J genes are TRBV7-9 and TRBJ2-3; TRBD2 agrees at 7 bases. Germline lookup yields CDR1 SEHNR and CDR2 FQNEAQ (reference sequence). The CDR3 is 17 amino acids. Unmatched junction bases numbered 9, after V lost 3 bases and J lost 0 bases. The CDR3 DNA reads TGTGCCAGCAGCTTTACCCAGCGGGGACGAAGCACAGATACGCAGTATTTT. Translating gives CASSFTQRGRSTDTQYF. Variable domain in full (rest from reference TRBV7-9 and TRBJ2-3): DTGVSQNPRHKITKRGQNVTFRCDPISEHNRLYWYRQTLGQGPEFLTYFQNEAQLEKSRLLSDRFSAERPKGSFSTLEIQRTEQGDSAMYLCASSFTQRGRSTDTQYFGPGTRLTVL.

J is TRBJ2-1 and V is TRBV2, with a tentative D call TRBD2 (7 bases). Trimming took 5 bases from V and 5 from J, leaving 13 bases between them. Germline CDR1 reads SNHLY; CDR2 reads FYNNEI. This CDR3 is built from 14 residues. The CDR3 nucleotides read TGTGCCAGCAGTTGGGGGGGCGGTGACAATGAGCAGTTCTTC. Translating gives CASSWGGGDNEQFF.

The chain combines TRBV11-3 with TRBJ2-1; either TRBD1 or TRBD2 may fit D (7 bases each). CDR3 size: 15 residues. Germline V gene data show CDR1 as SGHNT and CDR2 as YENEEA. The V end lost 1 base, the J end lost 9 bases, and 16 bases lay between the germline ends. The CDR3 nucleotides read TGTGCCAGCAGCTTAGCCGGGGGGCGGGACAGTGAGCAGTTCTTC. Its translation is CASSLAGGRDSEQFF.

The CDR3 nucleotides are TGCAGTGCTAGAGACCTGGACAGTGGGGTGTTCTACGAGCAGTACTTC. It codes for CSARDLDSGVFYEQYF. The V gene is TRBV20-1, the J gene TRBJ2-7; possible D gene TRBD1, 6 bases. CDR1 is DFQATT, CDR2 SNEGSKA, per germline (reference sequence). The CDR3 is made up of 16 amino acids. Trimming removed 0 bases from V and 3 bases from J, with 18 bases in between.

This clonotype was found a few times. The chain links TRBV12-3 or TRBV12-4 to TRBJ2-1, with a possible D match to TRBD1 (5 bases). V was clipped by 6 bases and J by 6 bases, with 12 bases between them. This CDR3 region has 13 residues. DNA for the CDR3: TGTGCCAGCAGACAGGTGATTGGCAATGAGCAGTTCTTC. Translating gives CASRQVIGNEQFF.

This chain links TRBV13 with TRBJ2-5, with D hard to call. The CDR3 is 14 amino acids. Germline V gene lookup returns CDR1 PRHDT and CDR2 FYEKMQ (reference sequence). The V end lost 5 bases, the J end lost 3 bases, and 13 bases lay between the germline ends. The CDR3 region has the DNA TGTGCCAGCAGCCCCTGGTGGCTGGAAGAGACCCAGTACTTC. Its translation: CASSPWWLEETQYF.

Worth noting for this clonotype: Because the CDR3 is missing its conserved closing phenylalanine or tryptophan, this is likely a read error. The CDR3 region has the DNA TGCAGCGTTGGAGGACATCGAGAGACCCAGTACTGC. Amino acid sequence: CSVGGHRETQYC. The gene calls are TRBV29-1 and TRBJ2-5; tentatively, D is TRBD1 (5 bases). The V and J ends lost 4 bases and 4 bases respectively, with 10 bases between them. CDR1 and CDR2 (germline): SQVTM, ANQGSEA. There are 12 residues in the CDR3.

The chain recombines TRBV29-1 with TRBJ2-7; 9 nucleotides line up with TRBD1. The J segment lost 3 bases and the V segment lost 3 bases, leaving 9 bases of the junction unmatched. CDR3 length: 15 residues. From germline, CDR1 is SQVTM and CDR2 ANQGSEA. In DNA, the CDR3 is TGCAGCGTTGAGGGAGGGACAGGGCAAATCTACGAGCAGTACTTC. This codes for CSVEGGTGQIYEQYF.

J is TRBJ2-1 and V is TRBV29-1; 13 nucleotides agree with TRBD2. V was clipped by 6 bases and J by 2 bases; unmatched bases: 7. This CDR3 is built from 16 residues. Germline V lookup: CDR1 SQVTM, CDR2 ANQGSEA. In DNA form, the CDR3 reads TGCAGCGTGGGAGGACTAGCGGGGGTCCCCTACAATGAGCAGTTCTTC. Translating it yields CSVGGLAGVPYNEQFF.

The genes are TRBV4-2 and TRBJ2-6; D perhaps matches TRBD2 (6 bases). V was trimmed by 4 bases and J by 0 bases, leaving 16 bases between them. CDR3 size: 18 residues. Germline values: CDR1 LGHNA, CDR2 YNFKEQ. CDR3 sequence: CASSLLPPGSSGANVLTF. CDR3 nucleotide sequence: TGTGCCAGCAGCCTACTCCCTCCCGGGAGCTCTGGGGCCAACGTCCTGACTTTC.

As regards this clonotype: The junction does not match germline at one end; this may be a read error. This chain joins TRBV6-6 and TRBJ2-1; D is possibly TRBD2 (6 bases). This CDR3 is 14 amino acids long. Germline V gene lookup returns CDR1 MNHNY and CDR2 SVGAGI (reference sequence). The CDR3 loop reads CASSYSHAGYERFF. CDR3 DNA: TGTGCCAGCAGTTACTCCCATGCGGGGTATGAGCGGTTCTTC.

The V call is TRBV9, the J call TRBJ1-2, with D perhaps TRBD1 (6 bases). V lost 2 bases and J 4 bases, leaving 12 bases between the germline ends. This CDR3 spans 14 amino acids. Germline assignment: CDR1 SGDLS and CDR2 YYNGEE. CDR3 amino acids: CASSVSGTLYGYTF. The CDR3 DNA sequence: TGTGCCAGCAGCGTTTCCGGGACACTCTATGGCTACACCTTC.

This chain links TRBV6-1 with TRBJ2-1; D is perhaps TRBD2 (5 bases). The CDR3 runs to 13 residues. V was clipped by 6 bases and J by 6 bases, with 12 bases between them. Germline CDR1 reads MNHNS; CDR2 reads SASEGT. CDR3 DNA sequence: TGTGCCAGCAGCTTTCCTAGCTTCAATGAGCAGTTCTTC. Protein: CASSFPSFNEQFF.

The chain joins TRBV5-1 to TRBJ1-1, with D maybe TRBD1 (5 bases). V was trimmed by 2 bases and J by 10 bases, leaving 12 bases between them. CDR1 is SGHRS, CDR2 YFSETQ, per germline. The CDR3 loop spans 12 amino acids. The CDR3 region is CASSLGRDPAFF. The CDR3 bases are TGCGCCAGCAGCTTAGGACGGGACCCAGCTTTCTTT.

The chain joins TRBV7-8 to TRBJ2-7; D gene unclear. The germline V gene encodes CDR1 SGHVS and CDR2 FQNEAQ. V was trimmed by 8 bases and J by 0 bases, leaving 11 bases between them. CDR3 length: 13 residues. The CDR3 is CASGNLLSYEQYF. The CDR3, as DNA: TGTGCCAGCGGTAACCTTCTCTCCTACGAGCAGTACTTC.

The V call is TRBV20-1, the J call TRBJ1-4, with a tentative D call TRBD1 (5 bases). Trimming shortened V by 2 bases and J by 6 bases, and 13 bases separated the two germline ends. Germline V CDR1 and CDR2: DFQATT, SNEGSKA (reference sequence). The CDR3 sequence is 14 residues long. CDR3 nucleotides: TGCAGTGCTAGACCTAGGGGCGGGTATGAAAAACTGTTTTTT. It codes for CSARPRGGYEKLFF.

The chain recombines TRBV11-2 with TRBJ2-4; TRBD1 aligns across 7 bases. The J call is doubtful: the DNA matches TRBJ2-7 better. The length of the CDR3 is 15 residues. Looked up from germline, CDR1 is SGHAT and CDR2 is FQNNGV. The CDR3 loop is CASSLGGTALYEQYF. The CDR3 DNA sequence: TGTGCCAGCAGCTTAGGAGGGACAGCTCTATACGAGCAGTACTTC.

This clonotype appeared once. J is TRBJ2-3 and V is TRBV9; TRBD2 matches 10 bases. The CDR3 totals 16 residues. V lost 2 bases, J lost 5 bases, and 8 bases stayed unmatched. Germline V gives CDR1 SGDLS, CDR2 YYNGEE. The CDR3 reads CASSVRSGGAEDTQYF. DNA of the CDR3: TGTGCCAGCAGCGTCCGAAGCGGGGGGGCGGAAGATACGCAGTATTTT. The whole variable domain, filled in from reference TRBV9 and TRBJ2-3, reads DSGVTQTPKHLITATGQRVTLRCSPRSGDLSVYWYQQSLDQGLQFLIQYYNGEERAKGNILERFSAQQFPDLHSELNLSSLELGDSALYFCASSVRSGGAEDTQYFGPGTRLTVL.

The J gene is TRBJ2-7, the V gene TRBV7-9; possibly TRBD1 for D (6 bases). The DNA matches TRBJ2-5 better at its end, which makes the J call doubtful. The CDR3 spans 14 residues. The germline gives CDR1 SEHNR, CDR2 FQNEAQ (reference sequence). CDR3 nucleotide sequence: TGTGCCAGCAGCCCGGAAGGGACACCGGAGACCCAGTACTTC. It is translated as CASSPEGTPETQYF.

This clonotype was detected only a few times. V usage is TRBV10-2 and J usage is TRBJ1-6; 8 bases agree with TRBD1. Per germline, CDR1 WSHSY and CDR2 SAAADI. Losses at the gene ends were 6 bases for V and 7 bases for J; bases not matched to a gene: 5. The CDR3 runs to 14 residues. The CDR3 DNA sequence: TGCGCCAGCAGGCTGACAGGGGAGAATTCACCCCTCCACTTT. This sequence encodes CASRLTGENSPLHF.

This rearrangement joins TRBV5-5 to TRBJ2-7; D perhaps matches TRBD2 (5 bases). The germline gives CDR1 SGHKS, CDR2 YYEKEE (reference sequence). V gave up 1 base and J gave up 1 base, with 12 bases separating them. This CDR3 has 15 amino acids. The chain's CDR3 is CASSLSNGESYEQYF. CDR3 in DNA: TGTGCCAGCAGCTTGTCGAACGGGGAATCCTACGAGCAGTACTTC.